The 28 T cell receptor beta chains below were found in one sample sequenced in a study of memory CD4+ T cells and cytomegalovirus serostatus. The sort gate was single viable CD3+CD4+CD8-CD45RO+ cells for memory CD4+ T cells. The protocol was immunoSEQ multiplex PCR, while the TCRdb copy is restricted to in-frame clones and leaves out a portion. The table shows under 75,000 clones, with 80% occurring only once. Input material: memory CD4+ T cells from blood. The receptor set was obtained from an adult in good health and CMV-seronegative. Some clones in this sample may be carry-over from other donors' samples.

Remarks on this clone: This sample also contains other DNA sequences that code for the same CDR3. The chain recombines TRBV18 with TRBJ2-7; D uncertain. Trimming removed 1 base at V and 2 bases at J, with 9 bases between. CDR1 is KGHSH, CDR2 LQKENI, per germline. The CDR3 totals 14 residues. The CDR3 DNA follows: TGTGCCAGCTCACCACAGACTGCCACCTACGAGCAGTACTTC. As protein: CASSPQTATYEQYF.

The chain couples TRBV16 to TRBJ2-7, with D unclear. The germline V and J ends were trimmed by 5 bases and 3 bases, with 14 bases remaining between them. The CDR3 is 14 residues long. Germline CDR1 KGHSY, CDR2 FQNENV. The CDR3, as DNA: TGTGCCAGCAGCAGCTTCCGGACGAACTACGAGCAGTACTTC. It codes for CASSSFRTNYEQYF.

In this sample, this clone is medium-sized (0.01 to 0.1%). This chain connects TRBV11-2 to TRBJ1-1; tentative D call: TRBD1 (5 bases). The V end was cut by 3 bases, the J end by 3 bases, with 8 bases between. There are 13 residues in the CDR3. From germline, CDR1 is SGHAT and CDR2 FQNNGV. For the CDR3, the DNA is TGTGCCAGCAGCTTTGGGGGGTACACTGAAGCTTTCTTT. It encodes CASSFGGYTEAFF.

This chain joins TRBV19 and TRBJ2-2; TRBD1 matches 7 bases. CDR1 and CDR2 (germline): LNHDA, SQIVND (reference sequence). The CDR3 spans 13 residues. With V trimmed by 7 bases and J by 6 bases, 5 bases remained unmatched. The CDR3 DNA reads as TGTGCCAGTATCGCACAGGGGCCCGGGGAGCTGTTTTTT. Encoded protein: CASIAQGPGELFF.

The V and J genes are TRBV18 and TRBJ2-7; the match to TRBD2 covers 8 bases. This CDR3 contains 15 residues. CDR1 is KGHSH and CDR2 is LQKENI in the germline V gene. After removal of 6 bases from V and 2 bases from J, the junction contained 9 bases not matched to a gene. CDR3 in DNA: TGTGCCAGCTCCCGAGGGAGCGGGAGCACCTACGAGCAGTACTTC. It translates to CASSRGSGSTYEQYF.

This rearrangement joins TRBV2 to TRBJ1-5; no clear D. In germline, CDR1 is SNHLY, CDR2 FYNNEI. The V end lost 4 bases, the J end lost 7 bases, and 14 bases lay between the germline ends. The length of the CDR3 is 14 residues. The CDR3 sequence is CASSGRGDHQPQHF. CDR3 sequence (DNA): TGTGCCAGCAGTGGGAGAGGAGACCACCAGCCCCAGCATTTT.

This chain's CDR3 is CASSFRDIGSNQPQHF. In DNA form, the CDR3 reads TGTGCCAGCAGCTTTCGGGACATCGGAAGCAATCAGCCCCAGCATTTT. The chain uses TRBV7-2 and TRBJ1-5; D might be TRBD1 (6 bases). Trimming removed 3 bases from V and 1 base from J, with 13 bases in between. Germline V gene data show CDR1 as SGHTA and CDR2 as FQGNSA. This CDR3 spans 16 amino acids.

Turning to this clone: The sample holds other DNA sequences that translate to the same CDR3. The CDR3 DNA follows: TGCGCCAGCAGCTTGACAGGGGGTGAGGAAAAACTGTTTTTT. This sequence encodes CASSLTGGEEKLFF. This chain joins TRBV5-1 and TRBJ1-4; 8 positions match TRBD1. Germline assignment: CDR1 SGHRS and CDR2 YFSETQ. The CDR3 sequence is 14 residues long. V lost 1 base to trimming and J lost 8 bases; unmatched junction nucleotides: 4.

This sequence joins TRBV4-2 and TRBJ1-2; D is perhaps TRBD1 (5 bases). Trimming removed 5 bases at V and 8 bases at J, with 18 bases between. CDR1 LGHNA and CDR2 YNFKEQ come from the germline V gene. The CDR3 covers 14 residues. This CDR3 reads CASSYLGTQTGYTF. The CDR3 bases are TGTGCCAGCAGCTATCTAGGGACTCAAACCGGCTACACCTTC.

This chain links TRBV9 with TRBJ1-2; 9 nucleotides align to TRBD1. This CDR3 has 15 residues. The germline V gene has CDR1 SGDLS and CDR2 YYNGEE. Germline trimming cut 4 bases from V and 7 bases from J; bases unmatched to any gene: 11. In nucleotides, the CDR3 is TGTGCCAGCAGCCCATGGACAGGGGATAGGGTTGGCTACACCTTC. This gives the protein CASSPWTGDRVGYTF.

The table lists this clone with a few counts. The chain carries TRBV4-2 and TRBJ1-2; 7 bases fit TRBD1. The CDR3 is 16 residues long. Per germline, CDR1 LGHNA and CDR2 YNFKEQ. V was pared by 1 base and J by 3 bases, with 8 bases of the junction left unmatched. CDR3 loop: CASSQVKQGSDYGYTF. In nucleotides, the CDR3 is TGTGCCAGCAGCCAAGTTAAACAGGGGTCTGACTATGGCTACACCTTC.

The J gene is TRBJ2-1, the V gene TRBV30, with D possibly being TRBD2 (5 bases). The CDR3 has 13 amino acids. Germline V gives CDR1 GTSNPN, CDR2 SVGIG (reference sequence). The germline V and J ends were trimmed by 5 bases and 7 bases, with 15 bases remaining between them. The CDR3 DNA sequence: TGTGCCTGGGGGAGACAAGGCAGGAATGAGCAGTTCTTC. Its protein product is CAWGRQGRNEQFF.

This clone was recorded once. This chain's CDR3 is CAWSVGAGSNEKLFF. CDR3 nucleotides: TGTGCCTGGAGTGTAGGGGCAGGGTCTAATGAAAAACTGTTTTTT. The gene calls are TRBV30 and TRBJ1-4; D might be TRBD1 (5 bases). Trimming took off 0 bases at V and 3 bases at J, with 11 bases between the two ends. The CDR3 loop spans 15 amino acids. Germline V gene sequence: CDR1 GTSNPN, CDR2 SVGIG (reference sequence). Using reference TRBV30 and TRBJ1-4 for the parts outside the CDR3, the full variable domain is SQTIHQWPATLVQPVGSPLSLECTVEGTSNPNLYWYRQAAGRGLQLLFYSVGIGQISSEVPQNLSASRPQDRQFILSSKKLLLSDSGFYLCAWSVGAGSNEKLFFGSGTQLSVL.

In its sample, this clone was seen a few times. The V call is TRBV27, the J call TRBJ1-6; perhaps TRBD1 as D (5 bases). Trimming took 4 bases from V and 9 from J, leaving 13 bases between them. Germline lookup yields CDR1 MNHEY and CDR2 SMNVEV (reference sequence). The length of the CDR3 is 14 residues. CDR3 sequence reads: CASSWDQTASPLHF. The CDR3 nucleotides read TGTGCCAGCAGTTGGGACCAGACCGCTTCACCCCTCCACTTT.

The count of this clone is one. The chain recombines TRBV7-9 with TRBJ2-3, with TRBD1 identical over 8 bases. J gave up 5 bases and V 5 bases, and 6 bases lay outside the gene matches. The CDR3 extends over 14 amino acids. Germline loops: CDR1 SEHNR, CDR2 FQNEAQ (reference sequence). The CDR3 sequence: CASSVDRGGDTQYF. CDR3 bases: TGTGCCAGCAGCGTCGACAGGGGTGGAGATACGCAGTATTTT.

The gene calls are TRBV7-3 and TRBJ2-2; the D gene could be TRBD1 or TRBD2 (5 bases each). The CDR3 sequence is 16 residues long. Trimming left V 5 bases short and J 4 bases short, with 17 bases between. Germline loops: CDR1 SGHTA, CDR2 FQGTGA. The CDR3 nucleotides read TGTGCCAGCAGCCCCCCCGGGGCGGCCCCCACCGGGGAGCTGTTTTTT. Translated: CASSPPGAAPTGELFF.

J is TRBJ2-1 and V is TRBV7-8; TRBD2 agrees at 14 bases. Germline loops: CDR1 SGHVS, CDR2 FQNEAQ. The ends lost 1 base at V and 5 bases at J; junction bases unmatched: 7. The CDR3 spans 18 residues. The chain's CDR3 is CASSLGRLAGGLNNEQFF. The CDR3 DNA sequence: TGTGCCAGCAGCTTAGGACGACTAGCGGGGGGGCTCAACAATGAGCAGTTCTTC.

The sample holds a few counts of this clone. The rearrangement uses TRBV14 and TRBJ2-7, with D perhaps TRBD2 (7 bases). CDR3 length: 13 residues. The germline gives CDR1 SGHDN, CDR2 FVKESK. The germline V and J ends were trimmed by 6 bases and 5 bases, with 14 bases remaining between them. CDR3 in amino acids: CASSNSGGNEQYF. The CDR3 DNA reads TGTGCCAGCAGTAATTCGGGGGGCAACGAGCAGTACTTC.

The sample holds one count of this clone. The V gene is TRBV28, the J gene TRBJ2-2; weak D call: TRBD2 (5 bases). This CDR3 is 16 amino acids long. V dropped 3 bases and J dropped 1 base, with 12 bases sitting between them. The germline gives CDR1 MDHEN, CDR2 SYDVKM. CDR3 DNA sequence: TGTGCCAGCAGTTTCACGAGGGCTAAGAACACCGGGGAGCTGTTTTTT. It is translated as CASSFTRAKNTGELFF.

V is TRBV28 and J is TRBJ2-5; no definite D call. The DNA end lines up better with TRBJ2-7; the J call may be wrong. CDR3 size: 14 residues. Looked up from germline, CDR1 is MDHEN and CDR2 is SYDVKM. The CDR3 here is CASSLWASSYEQYF. The CDR3 DNA reads as TGTGCCAGCAGTTTATGGGCCAGTTCCTACGAGCAGTACTTC.

The J gene is TRBJ2-3, the V gene TRBV7-9; D may be TRBD2 (5 bases). V shed 3 bases and J shed 1 base, with 11 bases lying between them. CDR1 SEHNR and CDR2 FQNEAQ come from the germline V gene (reference sequence). CDR3 length equals 15 residues. The DNA of the CDR3 is TGTGCCAGCAGCTTTCCCGGACTGCGCACAGATACGCAGTATTTT. It specifies CASSFPGLRTDTQYF.

This clone was detected a few times. This sequence joins TRBV2 and TRBJ2-6; no clear D gene. This CDR3 spans 17 amino acids. Per germline, CDR1 SNHLY and CDR2 FYNNEI. Trimming stripped 0 bases from V and 3 bases from J, with 12 bases between. In DNA form, the CDR3 reads TGTGCCAGCAGTGAAGCGTCTATCGTAAGTGGGGCCAACGTCCTGACTTTC. It translates to CASSEASIVSGANVLTF.

This clone was recorded only once. The chain uses TRBV5-1 and TRBJ2-5, with D perhaps TRBD2 (6 bases). Trimming took off 0 bases at V and 5 bases at J, with 14 bases between the two ends. CDR3 length equals 15 residues. In germline, CDR1 is SGHRS, CDR2 YFSETQ. The CDR3 DNA sequence: TGCGCCAGCAGCTTGGGACTAGTATTCTCCGAGACCCAGTACTTC. This encodes CASSLGLVFSETQYF.

This clone has only one observation. V usage is TRBV29-1 and J usage is TRBJ2-7; weak D call: TRBD1 (6 bases). The CDR3 contains 13 residues. With 4 bases removed from V and 6 bases from J, the gap between germline ends came to 16 bases. Germline V gives CDR1 SQVTM, CDR2 ANQGSEA. CDR3 residues: CSVGRGGQREQYF. The CDR3 DNA reads TGCAGCGTTGGACGAGGGGGTCAACGCGAGCAGTACTTC.

V is TRBV10-3 and J is TRBJ2-7; a possible D gene is TRBD1 (5 bases). This CDR3 is built from 15 residues. V lost 3 bases and J lost 0, with 12 bases in between. Germline V gene lookup returns CDR1 ENHRY and CDR2 SYGVKD. CDR3 amino acids: CAISEGRQGSYEQYF. In nucleotides, the CDR3 is TGTGCCATCAGTGAAGGGCGGCAGGGCTCCTACGAGCAGTACTTC.

The chain is built from TRBV7-2 and TRBJ1-4; no reliable D call. Germline V lookup: CDR1 SGHTA, CDR2 FQGNSA. The V gene lost 5 bases and the J gene lost 8 bases, with 12 bases spanning the gap. The CDR3 totals 13 residues. CDR3 protein: CASSRNNGEKLFF. CDR3 nucleotide sequence: TGTGCCAGCAGCCGCAACAACGGCGAAAAACTGTTTTTT.

The chain carries TRBV7-2 and TRBJ1-3; the D is unclear. Germline values: CDR1 SGHTA, CDR2 FQGNSA. This CDR3 contains 15 residues. The V end lost 2 bases, the J end lost 6 bases, and 14 bases lay between the germline ends. CDR3 nucleotide sequence: TGTGCCAGCAGCTTATCGTACGGGAAAGAAAACACCATATATTTT. As protein: CASSLSYGKENTIYF.

CDR3 loop: CASSLLNLYSYEQYF. CDR3 coding DNA: TGTGCCAGCAGTTTATTGAACCTTTACTCCTACGAGCAGTACTTC. The V call is TRBV28, the J call TRBJ2-7, with D uncertain. V lost 1 base to trimming and J lost 0 bases, with 10 bases between them. CDR1 and CDR2 from the germline V gene are MDHEN and SYDVKM. The CDR3 covers 15 residues.